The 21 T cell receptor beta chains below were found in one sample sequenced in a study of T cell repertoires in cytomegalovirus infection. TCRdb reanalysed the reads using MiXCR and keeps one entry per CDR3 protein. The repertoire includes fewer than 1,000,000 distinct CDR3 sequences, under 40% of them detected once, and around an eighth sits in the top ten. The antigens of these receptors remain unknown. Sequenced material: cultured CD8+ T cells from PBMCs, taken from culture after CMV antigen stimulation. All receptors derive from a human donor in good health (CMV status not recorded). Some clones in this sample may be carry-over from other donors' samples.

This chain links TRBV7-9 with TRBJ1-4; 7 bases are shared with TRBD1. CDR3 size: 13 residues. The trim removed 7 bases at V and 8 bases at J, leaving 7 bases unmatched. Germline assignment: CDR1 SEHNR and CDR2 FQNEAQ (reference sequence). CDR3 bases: TGTGCCAGCACACAGGGGATAAGGGAAAAACTGTTTTTT. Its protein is CASTQGIREKLFF.

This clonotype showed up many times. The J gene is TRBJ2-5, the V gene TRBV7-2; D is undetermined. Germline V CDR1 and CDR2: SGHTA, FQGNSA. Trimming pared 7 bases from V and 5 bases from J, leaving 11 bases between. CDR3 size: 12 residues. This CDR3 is CASTLPRETQYF. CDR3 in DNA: TGTGCCAGCACCTTGCCGAGGGAGACCCAGTACTTC.

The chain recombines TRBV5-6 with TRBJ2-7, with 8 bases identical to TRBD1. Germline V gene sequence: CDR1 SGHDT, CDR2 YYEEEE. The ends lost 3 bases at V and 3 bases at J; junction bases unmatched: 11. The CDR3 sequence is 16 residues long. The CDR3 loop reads CASSYWGQALFYEQYF. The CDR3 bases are TGTGCCAGCAGCTATTGGGGACAGGCGCTTTTCTACGAGCAGTACTTC.

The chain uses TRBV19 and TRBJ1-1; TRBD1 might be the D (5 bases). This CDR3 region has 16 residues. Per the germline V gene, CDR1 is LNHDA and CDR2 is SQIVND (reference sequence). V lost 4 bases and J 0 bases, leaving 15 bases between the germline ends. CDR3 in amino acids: CASSTYGGPLNTEAFF. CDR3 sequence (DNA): TGTGCCAGTAGTACCTATGGGGGACCGTTGAACACTGAAGCTTTCTTT.

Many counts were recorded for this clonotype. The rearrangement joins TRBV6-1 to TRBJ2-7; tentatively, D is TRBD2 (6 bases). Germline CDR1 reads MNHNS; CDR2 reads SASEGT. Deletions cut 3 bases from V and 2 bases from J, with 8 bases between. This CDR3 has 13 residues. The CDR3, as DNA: TGTGCCAGCAGTGACGGGGGTACCTACGAGCAGTACTTC. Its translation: CASSDGGTYEQYF.

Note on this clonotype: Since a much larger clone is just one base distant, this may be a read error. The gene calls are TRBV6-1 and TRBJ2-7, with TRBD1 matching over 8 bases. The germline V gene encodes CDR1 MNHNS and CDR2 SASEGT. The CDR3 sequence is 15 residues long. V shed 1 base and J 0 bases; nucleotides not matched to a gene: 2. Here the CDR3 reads CASSEGDRSSYEQYV. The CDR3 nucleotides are TGTGCCAGCAGTGAAGGGGACAGGAGCTCCTACGAGCAGTACGTC.

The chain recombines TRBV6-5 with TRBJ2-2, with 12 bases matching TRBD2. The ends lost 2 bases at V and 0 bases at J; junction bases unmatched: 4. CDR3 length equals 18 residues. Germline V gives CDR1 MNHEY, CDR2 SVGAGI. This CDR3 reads CASSYASGGAPNTGELFF. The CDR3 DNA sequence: TGTGCCAGCAGTTACGCTAGCGGGGGGGCCCCGAACACCGGGGAGCTGTTTTTT.

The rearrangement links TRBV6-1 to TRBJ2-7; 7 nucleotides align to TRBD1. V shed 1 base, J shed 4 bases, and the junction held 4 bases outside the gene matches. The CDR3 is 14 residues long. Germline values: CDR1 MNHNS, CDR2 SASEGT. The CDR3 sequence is CASSEDRGNYEQYF. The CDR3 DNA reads TGTGCCAGCAGTGAAGACAGGGGAAATTACGAGCAGTACTTC.

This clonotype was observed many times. CDR3 loop: CASSNPQGLQETQYF. As DNA, the CDR3 is TGTGCCAGCAGTAACCCCCAGGGGTTGCAGGAGACCCAGTACTTC. The rearrangement links TRBV6-1 to TRBJ2-5; D might be TRBD1 (6 bases). The germline V gene encodes CDR1 MNHNS and CDR2 SASEGT. The germline V and J ends were trimmed by 5 bases and 5 bases, with 18 bases remaining between them. The CDR3 consists of 15 residues.

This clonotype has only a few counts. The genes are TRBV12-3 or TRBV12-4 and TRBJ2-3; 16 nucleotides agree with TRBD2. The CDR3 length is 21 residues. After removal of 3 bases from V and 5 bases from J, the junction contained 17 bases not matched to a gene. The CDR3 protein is CASSFWPGTSGGADSKDTQYF. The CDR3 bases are TGTGCCAGCAGTTTTTGGCCTGGGACTAGCGGGGGGGCAGATTCGAAAGATACGCAGTATTTT.

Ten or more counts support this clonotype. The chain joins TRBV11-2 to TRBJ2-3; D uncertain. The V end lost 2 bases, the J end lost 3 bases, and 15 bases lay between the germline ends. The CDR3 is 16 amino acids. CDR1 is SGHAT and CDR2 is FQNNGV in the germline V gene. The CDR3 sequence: CASSLSFRTTTDTQYF. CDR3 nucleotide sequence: TGTGCCAGCAGCTTATCCTTCCGGACCACGACAGATACGCAGTATTTT.

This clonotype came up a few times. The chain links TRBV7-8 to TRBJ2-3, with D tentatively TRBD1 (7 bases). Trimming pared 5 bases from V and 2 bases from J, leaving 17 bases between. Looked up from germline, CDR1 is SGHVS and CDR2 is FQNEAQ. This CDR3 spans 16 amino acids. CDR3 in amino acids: CASSTGDRLFTDTQYF. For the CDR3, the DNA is TGTGCCAGCAGCACGGGGGACAGACTATTCACAGATACGCAGTATTTT.

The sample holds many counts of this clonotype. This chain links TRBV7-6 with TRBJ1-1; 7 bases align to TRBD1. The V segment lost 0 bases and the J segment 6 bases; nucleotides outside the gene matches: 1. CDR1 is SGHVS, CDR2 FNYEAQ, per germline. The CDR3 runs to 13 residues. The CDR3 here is CASSLAQGAEAFF. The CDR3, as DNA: TGTGCCAGCAGCTTAGCTCAGGGGGCTGAAGCTTTCTTT.

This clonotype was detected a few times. CDR3 nucleotides: TGTGCCAGCAGCCCTCAGGATACGCAGTATTTT. Its protein is CASSPQDTQYF. The chain employs TRBV7-9 and TRBJ2-3; D not resolved. Germline values: CDR1 SEHNR, CDR2 FQNEAQ (reference sequence). This CDR3 spans 11 amino acids. Trimming left V 5 bases short and J 6 bases short, with 6 bases between.

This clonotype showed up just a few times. The CDR3 coding sequence is TGTGCTAGTGGTTTAGGTGTTAGGGATCCAGGGAAAAACATTCAGTACTTC. It translates to CASGLGVRDPGKNIQYF. J is TRBJ2-4 and V is TRBV12-5; perhaps TRBD1 as D (5 bases). The CDR3 has 17 residues. The V end was cut by 3 bases, the J end by 4 bases, with 19 bases between. Per the germline V gene, CDR1 is LGHNT and CDR2 is FRNRAP.

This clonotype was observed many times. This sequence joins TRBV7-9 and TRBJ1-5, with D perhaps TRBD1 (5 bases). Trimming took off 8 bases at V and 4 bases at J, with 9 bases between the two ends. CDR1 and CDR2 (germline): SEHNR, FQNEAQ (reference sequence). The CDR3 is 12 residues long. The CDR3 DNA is TGTGCCAGCGGTCAGGGTAATCAGCCCCAGCATTTT. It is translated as CASGQGNQPQHF. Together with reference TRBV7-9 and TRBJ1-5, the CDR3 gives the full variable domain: DTGVSQNPRHKITKRGQNVTFRCDPISEHNRLYWYRQTLGQGPEFLTYFQNEAQLEKSRLLSDRFSAERPKGSFSTLEIQRTEQGDSAMYLCASGQGNQPQHFGDGTRLSIL.

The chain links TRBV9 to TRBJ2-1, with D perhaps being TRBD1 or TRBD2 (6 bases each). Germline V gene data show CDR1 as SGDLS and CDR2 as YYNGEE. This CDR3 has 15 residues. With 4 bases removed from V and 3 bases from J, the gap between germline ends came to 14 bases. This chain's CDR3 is CASSYKGGNYNEQFF. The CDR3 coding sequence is TGTGCCAGCAGCTATAAGGGGGGAAACTACAATGAGCAGTTCTTC.

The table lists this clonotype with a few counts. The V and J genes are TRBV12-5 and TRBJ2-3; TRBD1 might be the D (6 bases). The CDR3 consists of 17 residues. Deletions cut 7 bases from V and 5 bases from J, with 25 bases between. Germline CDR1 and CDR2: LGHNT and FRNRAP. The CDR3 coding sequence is TGTGCTAGTGTTTTTGCCGGGACAAGAGATTTGAGAGATACGCAGTATTTT. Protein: CASVFAGTRDLRDTQYF.

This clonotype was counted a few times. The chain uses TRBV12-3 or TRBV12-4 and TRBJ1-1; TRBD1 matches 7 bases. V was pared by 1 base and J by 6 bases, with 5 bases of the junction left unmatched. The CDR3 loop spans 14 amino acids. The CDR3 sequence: CASSLVPGGAEAFF. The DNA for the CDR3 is TGTGCCAGCAGTTTAGTCCCAGGGGGGGCTGAAGCTTTCTTT.

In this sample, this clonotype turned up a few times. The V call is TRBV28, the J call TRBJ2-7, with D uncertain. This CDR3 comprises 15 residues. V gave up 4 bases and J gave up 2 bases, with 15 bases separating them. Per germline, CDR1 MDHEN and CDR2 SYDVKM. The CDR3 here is CASSSDLGLTYEQYV. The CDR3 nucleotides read TGTGCCAGCAGTTCAGATCTAGGGCTGACCTACGAGCAGTACGTC.

CDR3 region: CASSLHLPGQGTRGYTF. The DNA for the CDR3 is TGTGCCAGCAGTTTACATCTCCCGGGACAGGGGACGAGAGGCTACACCTTC. The rearrangement joins TRBV12-3 or TRBV12-4 to TRBJ1-2, with 10 bases matching TRBD1. The CDR3 length is 17 residues. Trimming at V came to 2 bases and at J to 8 bases, leaving 14 bases not matched to a gene.